These 15 T cell receptor beta chains originate from one sample sequenced in a study of cytomegalovirus exposure and HLA in healthy donors. A multiplex PCR was run with 60 Vbeta primers and 13 Jbeta primers. Sequenced by immunoSEQ multiplex PCR; TCRdb stores in-frame clones only, minus some. The sample includes about 160,000 clones, over 70% of them seen just once. Material: PBMCs. The origin of the receptors is a young man in good health and CMV-seronegative.

The rearrangement links TRBV28 to TRBJ2-5, with 7 bases lining up with TRBD1. The J segment lost 1 base and the V segment lost 4 bases, leaving 6 bases of the junction unmatched. Germline V gene lookup returns CDR1 MDHEN and CDR2 SYDVKM. The CDR3 spans 15 residues. The CDR3 region is CASSSTGDLQETQYF. The DNA of the CDR3 is TGTGCCAGCAGTTCCACAGGGGACCTCCAAGAGACCCAGTACTTC.

This clone was found a few times. The chain is built from TRBV19 and TRBJ1-2; 12 nucleotides align to TRBD1. Germline CDR1 is LNHDA and CDR2 is SQIVND (reference sequence). The trim removed 6 bases at V and 7 bases at J, leaving 6 bases unmatched. The CDR3 totals 14 residues. The CDR3 spells CASRWGQGASGYTF. CDR3 coding DNA: TGTGCCAGTAGATGGGGACAGGGGGCGTCTGGCTACACCTTC.

The V gene is TRBV30, the J gene TRBJ2-1, with 9 positions matching TRBD1. The CDR3 covers 15 residues. V trimming: 1 base; J trimming: 4 bases; junction bases outside the gene matches: 5. Germline CDR1 reads GTSNPN; CDR2 reads SVGIG (reference sequence). Written as DNA, the CDR3 is TGTGCCTGGAGTGCCGGGACAGGGTCGTACAATGAGCAGTTCTTC. Amino acids: CAWSAGTGSYNEQFF.

This sequence joins TRBV7-6 and TRBJ1-5; TRBD1 might be the D (6 bases). The germline V gene has CDR1 SGHVS and CDR2 FNYEAQ. The ends were cut back, 5 bases at V and 5 bases at J, with 13 bases in the middle. The CDR3 is made up of 14 amino acids. The CDR3 nucleotides read TGTGCCAGCAGCCTACAGGGCCAGGATCAGCCCCAGCATTTT. This encodes CASSLQGQDQPQHF.

The chain carries TRBV9 and TRBJ2-1, with TRBD2 identical over 7 bases. This CDR3 is 15 amino acids long. Germline V gene sequence: CDR1 SGDLS, CDR2 YYNGEE. The V gene end was trimmed by 4 bases and the J gene end by 3 bases; junction bases not matched to a gene: 7. DNA for the CDR3: TGTGCCAGCAGCCCCTCCCGCGGGAGCTACAATGAGCAGTTCTTC. Translated: CASSPSRGSYNEQFF.

The V call is TRBV7-9, the J call TRBJ1-5; no reliable D call. This CDR3 comprises 12 residues. Germline values: CDR1 SEHNR, CDR2 FQNEAQ (reference sequence). V lost 5 bases to trimming and J lost 6 bases, with 8 bases between them. The CDR3 reads CASSIGGQPQHF. The CDR3 DNA sequence: TGTGCCAGCAGCATAGGAGGTCAGCCCCAGCATTTT. The complete variable domain, with remaining parts taken from reference TRBV7-9 and TRBJ1-5, reads DTGVSQNPRHKITKRGQNVTFRCDPISEHNRLYWYRQTLGQGPEFLTYFQNEAQLEKSRLLSDRFSAERPKGSFSTLEIQRTEQGDSAMYLCASSIGGQPQHFGDGTRLSIL.

This clone was seen once. J is TRBJ1-1 and V is TRBV19; no reliable D call. V lost 0 bases, J lost 3 bases, and 8 bases lay in between. Germline V gene sequence: CDR1 LNHDA, CDR2 SQIVND (reference sequence). CDR3 length equals 14 residues. CDR3 loop: CASSIDLEDTEAFF. Written as DNA, the CDR3 is TGTGCCAGTAGTATAGATCTGGAGGACACTGAAGCTTTCTTT.

The table lists this clone with a few counts. The rearrangement uses TRBV19 and TRBJ1-3; D remains ambiguous. V shed 6 bases and J shed 4 bases, with 13 bases lying between them. Germline V gene sequence: CDR1 LNHDA, CDR2 SQIVND (reference sequence). This CDR3 is built from 14 residues. The CDR3 DNA follows: TGTGCCAGTAGAGACGCCCGGAGAGGAAACACCATATATTTT. This translates into CASRDARRGNTIYF.

The CDR3 DNA is TGTGCCAGCAGTGTCTCGGACAGGAAAAACTATAAGTACTTC. This gives the protein CASSVSDRKNYKYF. This chain connects TRBV2 to TRBJ2-7, with 7 bases lining up with TRBD1. Germline V gene data show CDR1 as SNHLY and CDR2 as FYNNEI. With V trimmed by 4 bases and J by 11 bases, 14 bases remained unmatched. The CDR3 loop spans 14 amino acids.

This rearrangement joins TRBV7-9 to TRBJ1-2; maybe TRBD1 (6 bases). From germline, CDR1 is SEHNR and CDR2 FQNEAQ (reference sequence). The CDR3 covers 14 residues. Trimming stripped 6 bases from V and 8 bases from J, with 19 bases between. CDR3 in DNA: TGTGCCAGCAGTACGACCAATACAGGGCGAGGCTACACCTTC. Its protein is CASSTTNTGRGYTF.

This chain joins TRBV11-2 and TRBJ2-3; D may be TRBD1 (6 bases). Deletions cut 0 bases from V and 2 bases from J, with 18 bases between. CDR1 is SGHAT and CDR2 is FQNNGV in the germline V gene. CDR3 length: 18 amino acids. The CDR3 DNA sequence: TGTGCCAGCAGCTTAGACCCGGCAGGCTGGGGGCTCACAGATACGCAGTATTTT. Amino acids: CASSLDPAGWGLTDTQYF.

The gene calls are TRBV11-1 and TRBJ2-5; maybe TRBD1 (6 bases). V was trimmed by 5 bases and J by 5 bases, leaving 15 bases between them. Germline V gene data show CDR1 as SGHAT and CDR2 as FQDESV (reference sequence). CDR3 length: 14 residues. The CDR3 loop is CASSLEGVEETQYF. In nucleotides, the CDR3 is TGTGCCAGCAGCCTAGAGGGGGTGGAGGAGACCCAGTACTTC.

The genes are TRBV6-6 and TRBJ1-2, with a possible D match to TRBD1 (5 bases). The germline V gene encodes CDR1 MNHNY and CDR2 SVGAGI (reference sequence). CDR3 size: 12 residues. The V end was cut by 8 bases, the J end by 12 bases, with 19 bases between. In nucleotides, the CDR3 is TGTGCCAGCTCGGGGGACGTCTCGGGGCACACCTTC. Translated: CASSGDVSGHTF.

Only one count was recorded for this clone. J is TRBJ1-4 and V is TRBV4-3; 10 bases agree with TRBD1. The V gene end was trimmed by 4 bases and the J gene end by 7 bases; junction bases not matched to a gene: 3. Germline-derived CDR1 and CDR2 are LGHNA and YSLEER. This CDR3 spans 14 amino acids. Here the CDR3 reads CASSPGQGSEKLFF. DNA for the CDR3: TGCGCCAGCAGCCCGGGACAGGGGAGTGAAAAACTGTTTTTT.

This clone has just one count. V usage is TRBV7-2 and J usage is TRBJ2-7; no reliable D call. The germline V gene has CDR1 SGHTA and CDR2 FQGNSA. The V end was cut by 3 bases, the J end by 3 bases, with 24 bases between. The CDR3 covers 18 residues. The CDR3 coding sequence is TGTGCCAGCAGCTTCCTAAGTAGCCCTTGGAGCCCCAGCTACGAGCAGTACTTC. Translated: CASSFLSSPWSPSYEQYF.